This T cell receptor (beta chain) was found in a study of blood T cell repertoires in COVID-19. Study background: The United States, Italy and Spain were the sources of the acute and convalescent COVID-19 samples. In each case, the material was cDNA or gDNA derived from T cells, B-cell-depleted T cells, or PBMCs.

Authors' processing steps: Researchers report that nucleated cell counts were estimated from reference gene primer amplification. Generated by immunoSEQ multiplex PCR, the TCRdb table keeps only in-frame clones and is missing some. That table furnishes V, J and clone size, whereas the DNA furnished D and trimming. The repertoire includes about 130,000 clones, about four fifths of them detected once, and roughly 3% sits in the top ten. Trimming took 8 bases from V and 2 from J; bases not matched to a gene: 8. CDR3 size: 15 residues. The germline gives CDR1 SNHLY, CDR2 FYNNEI. This TCR derives from a woman older than 75 with acute or convalescent COVID-19. Sample: peripheral blood. V and J are TRBV2 and TRBJ2-1, with TRBD2 matching 8 bases. The CDR3 sequence: CASARRGGPYNEQFF. The CDR3, as DNA: TGTGCCAGCGCTCGACGGGGGGGGCCCTACAATGAGCAGTTCTTC.